Below, one TCR beta chain is given with its context. Antigen unknown. The CDR3 is 13 amino acids. Trimming took off 4 bases at V and 3 bases at J, with 10 bases between the two ends. Germline assignment: CDR1 LNHDA and CDR2 SQIVND (reference sequence). The data stem from a study of shared clonotypes between healthy human individuals. Points from the study as a whole: Collection of samples was limited to blood; tissue repertoires likely differ.

Genomic DNA from each subset was divided evenly over several immunoSEQ plates. Sequenced by immunoSEQ multiplex PCR; TCRdb stores in-frame clones only, minus some. Of some 2.1 million clones in the sample, roughly 94% were seen once. The donors, healthy adults who were HIV-negative, had experienced no recent acute infections or vaccinations. The investigators split CD4+ cells into a CD45RA+ naive subset and a CD45RA-negative memory subset. The chain joins TRBV19 to TRBJ2-7; D might be TRBD1 (6 bases). Sequenced material: naive CD4+ T cells sorted from blood. The subset was: CD45RA+ positively selected. The source of this sequence is a man aged 18 to 30 in good health. This CDR3 is CASSNLQGYEQYF. The CDR3 DNA reads as TGTGCCAGTAGTAACTTACAGGGCTACGAGCAGTACTTC. The full variable domain, with the rest looked up from reference TRBV19 and TRBJ2-7, is DGGITQSPKYLFRKEGQNVTLSCEQNLNHDAMYWYRQDPGQGLRLIYYSQIVNDFQKGDIAEGYSVSREKKESFPLTVTSAQKNPTAFYLCASSNLQGYEQYFGPGTRLTVT.